This T cell receptor (beta chain) was retrieved from a study of T cells in Graves' hyperthyroidism and ophthalmopathy. Study outcomes and limitations: Ophthalmopathy was separated from stable hyperthyroidism by a 13 V-J model.

Patients were aged 18 to 65, had disease duration under 2 months, and had newly diagnosed hyperthyroidism. The study based diagnoses on clinical symptoms, serum thyroxine and TRAb, thyroid ultrasound and orbital computed tomography. This clonotype has ten or more counts. The antigen remains undetermined. TCR beta CDR3 sequences were amplified from RNA transcripts. With the HTBI primer set, the TCR CDR3 went through a first round of RT-PCR. TCRdb reanalysed the multiplex PCR reads using MiXCR and keeps one entry per CDR3 protein. The repertoire consists of 450,000 to 700,000 distinct CDR3 sequences, with roughly 50% occurring once and the leading ten covering about 7.8%. This receptor was taken from a woman between 18 and 29 years old with Graves' hyperthyroidism. Sequencing input: peripheral blood or thyroid tissue (not recorded which).

The CDR3 protein is CASSYSQETQYF. The CDR3 DNA reads TGTGCCAGCAGTTACTCGCAAGAGACCCAGTACTTC. This sequence joins TRBV6-5 and TRBJ2-5; the D is unclear. The CDR3 loop spans 12 amino acids. The germline V gene encodes CDR1 MNHEY and CDR2 SVGAGI. Trimming stripped 0 bases from V and 2 bases from J, with 1 base between.